This T cell receptor beta chain derives from a study of B cell selection in AIRE deficiency. General study findings and limits: Only TCRbeta was sequenced; about 37% of shared healthy Treg sequences appeared in Tconv. Healthy donors alone shared roughly 32% of 3,300 or so Treg sequences; patients alone less than 9.5%. Shorter CDR3s marked shared Treg sequences, biased toward few non-templated insertions. Around a third of healthy-donor shared Treg TCRbeta sequences appeared in patient Tconv cells.

This clone was seen a single time. Its antigen is unknown. CD4+CD127+ cells were sorted as the conventional CD4 T cells. V was cut by 5 bases and J by 2 bases, with 13 bases left in between. Germline loops: CDR1 SEHNR, CDR2 FQNEAQ (reference sequence). This CDR3 spans 14 amino acids. Measured with immunoSEQ multiplex PCR; TCRdb has only the in-frame clones, and not every one. The repertoire consists of around 20,000 clones, with roughly 97% occurring once and the leading ten covering around 0.3%. The source of this sequence is a human donor with AIRE deficiency. The sample comprised conventional CD4+ T cells sorted from PBMCs. The chain has TRBV7-9 and TRBJ2-7, with a possible D match to TRBD2 (6 bases). The CDR3 reads CASSPSSGTYEQYF. CDR3 bases: TGTGCCAGCAGCCCTAGTAGCGGTACCTACGAGCAGTACTTC.